The rows below give T cell receptor beta chains drawn from one sample of a study of identical twins. TCRdb re-analysed the 5' RACE reads in MiXCR, keeping a single row per CDR3 protein. Of roughly 500,000 distinct CDR3 sequences listed, approximately 22% are singletons. The same specimen was also included in a second study, on T cells expressing NK-cell markers.

The material sequenced was CD4+ T cells sorted from blood. The receptors come from a woman between 18 and 30 years old in good health. CDR3s include the opening cysteine and the closing phenylalanine or tryptophan. D genes are given only for firm matches. Clone sizes are given selectively: once, few, many, or a class where the clone is expanded.

abundance | len | j_gene | v_gene | d_gene | CDR3nt | CDR3aa
many | 12 | TRBJ1-2 | TRBV12-3/TRBV12-4 | NA | TGTGCCAGCATCCTACGGGGGAATGGCTACACCTTC | CASILRGNGYTF
NA | 12 | TRBJ2-3 | TRBV20-1 | NA | TGCAGTGCTACTCTGAGCACAGATACGCAGTATTTT | CSATLSTDTQYF
NA | 16 | TRBJ1-5 | TRBV6-1 | TRBD1 | TGTGCCAGCAGTACCCGGACAGGGGGCGGAAATCAGCCCCAGCATTTT | CASSTRTGGGNQPQHF
NA | 12 | TRBJ2-3 | TRBV20-1 | NA | TGCAGTGCTCGCACGAGTTTAGATACGCAGTATTTT | CSARTSLDTQYF
NA | 13 | TRBJ2-3 | TRBV29-1 | NA | TGCAGCGTTGAACTTGGCTTCACAGATACGCAGTATTTT | CSVELGFTDTQYF
once | 12 | TRBJ2-1 | TRBV3-1 | TRBD2 | TGTGCCAGCAGCCAAGAAGGGACTAAGCAGTTCTTC | CASSQEGTKQFF
NA | 15 | TRBJ2-3 | TRBV19 | NA | TGTGCCAGTAGTTCGCCGGGCTCAGCGCCAGATACGCAGTATTTT | CASSSPGSAPDTQYF
NA | 15 | TRBJ2-7 | TRBV27 | NA | TGTGCCAGCAGTTTCTCCGGGACGGAAGCCTACGAGCAGTACTTC | CASSFSGTEAYEQYF
NA | 13 | TRBJ2-5 | TRBV20-1 | NA | TGCAGTGCTAGTACTGGGACCGCGGAGACCCAGTACTTC | CSASTGTAETQYF
few | 17 | TRBJ2-7 | TRBV12-3/TRBV12-4 | TRBD2 | TGTGCCAGCAGTTTAGCTTGGACTAGTGGGTCTCTGGGCGAGCAGTACTTC | CASSLAWTSGSLGEQYF
NA | 13 | TRBJ2-5 | TRBV29-1 | NA | TGCAGCGTTCTGGGCGGCAGGGGAGAGACCCAGTACTTC | CSVLGGRGETQYF
few | 12 | TRBJ1-2 | TRBV6-6 | NA | TGTGCCAGCCGCCGGGGGGAGGGTGGCTACACCTTC | CASRRGEGGYTF
NA | 16 | TRBJ2-3 | TRBV3-1 | TRBD2 | TGTGCCAGCAGCCAGCGAGCGGGAGGTCGAACAGATACGCAGTATTTT | CASSQRAGGRTDTQYF
once | 13 | TRBJ2-7 | TRBV27 | NA | TGTGCCAGCAGTCCACTTCTGTTGGGGGAGCAGTACTTC | CASSPLLLGEQYF
NA | 12 | TRBJ2-7 | TRBV12-5 | NA | TGTGCTAGTGGTTTGAAGAGGTACGAGCAGTACTTC | CASGLKRYEQYF
NA | 15 | TRBJ2-5 | TRBV6-5 | TRBD1 | TGTGCCAGCAGTTACTCTTACAGGGGGGATGAGACCCAGTACTTC | CASSYSYRGDETQYF
few | 14 | TRBJ2-7 | TRBV20-1 | NA | TGCAGTGCTAGAGATCGGTCCGGTCTCTACGAGCAGTACTTC | CSARDRSGLYEQYF
few | 15 | TRBJ2-1 | TRBV11-2 | TRBD2 | TGTGCCAGCAGCCTACTAGCGTTGTCCTACAATGAGCAGTTCTTC | CASSLLALSYNEQFF
few | 15 | TRBJ2-7 | TRBV5-1 | TRBD2 | TGCGCCAGCAGCTCCGAAGCGGGAGGACCCTACGAGCAGTACTTC | CASSSEAGGPYEQYF
many | 12 | TRBJ2-7 | TRBV20-1 | NA | TGCAGTGCGTCGCAGATGGATTACGAGCAGTACTTC | CSASQMDYEQYF
few | 15 | TRBJ1-2 | TRBV20-1 | NA | TGCAGTGCTAGAGAACGAACAGGGAAGGAGACGGGCTACACCTTC | CSARERTGKETGYTF
few | 14 | TRBJ2-1 | TRBV20-1 | TRBD2 | TGCAGTGCTAGCTCCAGCGGGGGTGGGAATGAGCAGTTCTTC | CSASSSGGGNEQFF